This passage covers 3 T cell receptor beta chains from one sample sequenced in a study of T cells in Graves' hyperthyroidism and ophthalmopathy. RNA transcripts gave rise to amplified TCR beta CDR3 regions. TCR CDR3 regions were first amplified by RT-PCR with HTBI primers. Each CDR3 protein gets one entry after TCRdb re-called the multiplex PCR reads with MiXCR. The sample gives around 580,000 distinct CDR3 sequences, 46% of which show up once; around 7.7% is in the top ten. Sequenced material: peripheral blood or thyroid tissue (not recorded which). The origin of the receptors is a woman between 18 and 30 years old with Graves' hyperthyroidism.

This clonotype has at least ten counts. The chain uses TRBV7-9 and TRBJ2-7; D ambiguous. The CDR3 loop spans 12 amino acids. From germline, CDR1 is SEHNR and CDR2 FQNEAQ (reference sequence). The ends were cut back, 2 bases at V and 2 bases at J, with 4 bases in the middle. CDR3 in amino acids: CASSLNPYEQYF. The DNA for the CDR3 is TGTGCCAGCAGCTTAAATCCCTACGAGCAGTACTTC.

This clonotype was seen at least ten times. The chain employs TRBV6-5 and TRBJ2-7; either TRBD1 or TRBD2 may supply D (5 bases each). CDR3 length: 15 residues. The V and J ends lost 6 bases and 6 bases respectively, with 21 bases between them. Per germline, CDR1 MNHEY and CDR2 SVGAGI. CDR3: CASSPYAGYSGEQYF. The CDR3 DNA sequence: TGTGCCAGCAGCCCATACGCAGGGTACAGCGGCGAGCAGTACTTC.

This clonotype was seen many times. The DNA for the CDR3 is TGCAGTGCTAGTCCGTTGGGGGCTGAAGCTTTCTTT. Its translation is CSASPLGAEAFF. The chain employs TRBV20-1 and TRBJ1-1; weak D call: TRBD1 (5 bases). Germline assignment: CDR1 DFQATT and CDR2 SNEGSKA (reference sequence). This CDR3 has 12 amino acids. The V and J ends lost 3 bases and 6 bases respectively, with 11 bases between them.